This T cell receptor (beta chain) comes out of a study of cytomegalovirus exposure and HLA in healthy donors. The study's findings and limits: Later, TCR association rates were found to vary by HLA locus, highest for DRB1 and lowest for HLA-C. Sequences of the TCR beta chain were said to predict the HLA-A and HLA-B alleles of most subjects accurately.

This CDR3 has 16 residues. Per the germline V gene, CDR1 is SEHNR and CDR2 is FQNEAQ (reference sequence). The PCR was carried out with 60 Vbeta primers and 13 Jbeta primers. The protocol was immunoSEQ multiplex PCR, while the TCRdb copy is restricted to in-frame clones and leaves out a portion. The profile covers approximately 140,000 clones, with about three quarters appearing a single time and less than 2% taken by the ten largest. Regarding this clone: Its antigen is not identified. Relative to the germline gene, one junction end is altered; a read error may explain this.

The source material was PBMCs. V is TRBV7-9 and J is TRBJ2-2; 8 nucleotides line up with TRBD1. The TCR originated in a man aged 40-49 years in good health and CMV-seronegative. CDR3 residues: CSSSPHRGWGTGELFF. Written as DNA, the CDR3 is TGTTCCAGCAGCCCGCACAGGGGGTGGGGCACCGGGGAGCTGTTTTTT.